This T cell receptor (beta chain) was identified during a study of blood T cell repertoires in COVID-19. The wider study: Both acute and convalescent COVID-19 samples were obtained from the United States, Italy and Spain. Sources were T cells, B-cell-depleted T cells, or PBMCs; the material itself was cDNA or gDNA.

The CDR3 runs to 13 residues. Trimming pared 5 bases from V and 4 bases from J, leaving 11 bases between. Per germline, CDR1 SGHAT and CDR2 FQNNGV. In the authors' workflow: Reference gene primers were amplified, and this amplification served to estimate nucleated cell counts. TCRdb's copy holds only in-frame clones and misses some; the assay was immunoSEQ multiplex PCR. V and J calls and clone size are copied from that table; D and trimming were computed from the DNA. In the table there are 180,000 or so clones, roughly 85% of which are singletons. Sequencing was carried out using peripheral blood. This TCR was recovered from a woman older than 75 with acute or convalescent COVID-19. The gene calls are TRBV11-2 and TRBJ2-5; D is unclear. In DNA, the CDR3 is TGTGCCAGCAGCACGAGCGTCCTAGAGACCCAGTACTTC. It encodes CASSTSVLETQYF. Full variable domain (remainder filled in from reference TRBV11-2 and TRBJ2-5): EAGVAQSPRYKIIEKRQSVAFWCNPISGHATLYWYQQILGQGPKLLIQFQNNGVVDDSQLPKDRFSAERLKGVDSTLKIQPAKLEDSAVYLCASSTSVLETQYFGPGTRLLVL.